These 17 T cell receptor beta chains originate from one sample sequenced in a study of regulatory T cells in long-lasting Graves disease. For TCR beta, libraries came from iRepertoire HTBI primers and Arm-PCR of CDR3 regions. TCRdb re-called the multiplex PCR reads through MiXCR, storing one row per CDR3 protein. The sample has hundreds of thousands of distinct CDR3 sequences; less than 20% are singletons. The time point is: newly diagnosed GD, antithyroid drugs for less than 3 months. RNA extracted from PBMCs served as the sequencing template. The same data also went into a second study, on T cells in Graves' hyperthyroidism and ophthalmopathy.

The sample here was peripheral blood mononuclear cells (PBMCs), taken at new diagnosis, from a patient treated with antithyroid drugs. The receptors were sampled from a woman in her thirties with Graves disease.

The CDR3: CATSVTSGGNTQYF. In DNA, the CDR3 is TGTGCCACCAGTGTTACTAGCGGAGGGAATACGCAGTATTTT. The chain couples TRBV24-1 to TRBJ2-3, with TRBD2 identical over 8 bases. Germline V lookup: CDR1 KGHDR, CDR2 SFDVKD. With V trimmed by 5 bases and J by 7 bases, 7 bases remained unmatched. This CDR3 is 14 amino acids long.

This clonotype has just one count. At one of its ends the junction is not consistent with the germline gene, which may arise from a read error. The chain couples TRBV7-2 to TRBJ2-5; TRBD1 aligns across 10 bases. The CDR3 runs 20 residues. In germline, CDR1 is SGHTA, CDR2 FQGNSA. The CDR3 loop reads CASSHTPPGQGIPYQETQYF. In DNA form, the CDR3 reads TGCGCCAGCAGCCATACGCCTCCGGGACAGGGGATCCCCTACCAAGAGACCCAGTACTTC.

This clonotype was counted many times. The CDR3 DNA is TGTGCCAGCAGTACAGGGGAAACCGGGGAGCTGTTTTTT. As protein: CASSTGETGELFF. The chain employs TRBV27 and TRBJ2-2; the match to TRBD1 covers 7 bases. Germline loops: CDR1 MNHEY, CDR2 SMNVEV (reference sequence). Losses at the gene ends were 5 bases for V and 5 bases for J; bases not matched to a gene: 2. The CDR3 totals 13 residues.

In its sample, this clonotype was seen a few times. The rearrangement joins TRBV10-3 to TRBJ1-5; TRBD1 aligns across 7 bases. The germline CDR1 and CDR2 sequences are ENHRY and SYGVKD. Unmatched junction bases numbered 10, after V lost 5 bases and J lost 6 bases. The CDR3 length is 15 residues. The CDR3 protein is CAISYTGDPSQPQHF. The CDR3 bases are TGTGCCATCAGTTATACAGGGGACCCTAGTCAGCCCCAGCATTTT.

In this sample, this clonotype turned up many times. J is TRBJ2-1 and V is TRBV20-1; 16 bases align to TRBD2. J was trimmed by 13 bases and V by 0 bases; bases with no gene match: 3. This CDR3 is built from 14 residues. Per germline, CDR1 DFQATT and CDR2 SNEGSKA (reference sequence). This chain's CDR3 is CSARDGTSGRAQFF. In DNA form, the CDR3 reads TGCAGTGCTAGAGACGGGACTAGCGGGAGGGCCCAGTTCTTC.

This clonotype was detected many times. This chain uses TRBV7-2 with TRBJ2-7; tentative D call: TRBD1 (6 bases). CDR1 and CDR2 from the germline V gene are SGHTA and FQGNSA. The CDR3 contains 14 residues. Trimming removed 1 base at V and 4 bases at J, with 11 bases between. CDR3 in DNA: TGTGCCAGCAGCTTAGGGGGGACAATTTACGAGCAGTACTTC. Its protein product is CASSLGGTIYEQYF.

In its sample, this clonotype was seen many times. The V gene is TRBV28, the J gene TRBJ1-1, with D hard to call. CDR1 is MDHEN and CDR2 is SYDVKM in the germline V gene. V lost 5 bases and J 2 bases, leaving 15 bases between the germline ends. The CDR3 runs to 15 residues. The CDR3 reads CASSRFGVVNTEAFF. The CDR3 coding sequence is TGTGCCAGCAGTCGTTTTGGGGTCGTTAACACTGAAGCTTTCTTT. The full variable domain, rest sourced from reference TRBV28 and TRBJ1-1, is DVKVTQSSRYLVKRTGEKVFLECVQDMDHENMFWYRQDPGLGLRLIYFSYDVKMKEKGDIPEGYSVSREKKERFSLILESASTNQTSMYLCASSRFGVVNTEAFFGQGTRLTVV.

The chain joins TRBV19 to TRBJ2-1; D gene unclear. Trimming stripped 5 bases from V and 1 base from J, with 9 bases between. Germline V gene data show CDR1 as LNHDA and CDR2 as SQIVND (reference sequence). The length of the CDR3 is 14 residues. The CDR3 is CASSSFNSYNEQFF. For the CDR3, the DNA is TGTGCCAGTAGTTCCTTTAATTCCTACAATGAGCAGTTCTTC.

This rearrangement joins TRBV7-6 to TRBJ1-5; tentative D call: TRBD1 (5 bases). Germline V CDR1 and CDR2: SGHVS, FNYEAQ. This CDR3 comprises 15 residues. V lost 5 bases, J lost 5 bases, and 16 bases lay in between. CDR3: CASSPIPGVDQPQHF. In DNA, the CDR3 is TGTGCCAGCAGCCCGATTCCGGGGGTGGATCAGCCCCAGCATTTT.

This clonotype appeared many times. A junction boundary mismatches the germline segment, possibly from a read error. The J gene is TRBJ1-1, the V gene TRBV5-1; the D gene is possibly TRBD1 (5 bases). Per germline, CDR1 SGHRS and CDR2 YFSETQ. The CDR3 sequence is 15 residues long. As DNA, the CDR3 is TGTGCCAGCAGCTTAGCCCGGGGGTTGAACACTGAAGCTTTCTTT. Amino acid sequence: CASSLARGLNTEAFF.

This clonotype was observed a handful of times. A much larger clone lies a single base off, so this may be a read error. This chain joins TRBV25-1 and TRBJ1-3; no definite D call. V lost 3 bases, J lost 0 bases, and 6 bases lay in between. This CDR3 has 14 residues. Germline V gives CDR1 MGHDK, CDR2 SYGVNS. CDR3 sequence (DNA): TGTGCCAGCAGTGACTTTGCCTCTGGAAACACCATATATTTT. The encoded protein is CASSDFASGNTIYF.

The chain has TRBV6-1 and TRBJ1-1; no clear D gene. The germline CDR1 and CDR2 sequences are MNHNS and SASEGT. This CDR3 is 14 amino acids long. V was clipped by 7 bases and J by 1 base, with 13 bases between them. The CDR3 DNA sequence: TGTGCCAGCATTATAGGGCCAGGGAACACTGAAGCTTTCTTT. Protein: CASIIGPGNTEAFF.

This clonotype was seen at least ten times. The chain carries TRBV7-2 and TRBJ2-3, with D perhaps TRBD2 (6 bases). Germline CDR1 SGHTA, CDR2 FQGNSA. This CDR3 spans 16 amino acids. V shed 1 base and J shed 3 bases, with 14 bases lying between them. CDR3 nucleotides: TGTGCCAGCAGCTTAGGTTGGGGGGTGGGGACAGATACGCAGTATTTT. Translated, it gives CASSLGWGVGTDTQYF.

This clonotype occurred many times. The chain is built from TRBV6-2 or TRBV6-3 and TRBJ2-1, with 11 bases matching TRBD2. Losses at the gene ends were 5 bases for V and 3 bases for J; bases not matched to a gene: 6. CDR3 length equals 16 residues. Germline CDR1 reads MNHEY; CDR2 reads SVGEGT. The chain's CDR3 is CASSPGLAEIYNEQFF. CDR3 coding DNA: TGTGCCAGCAGTCCGGGACTAGCGGAGATCTACAATGAGCAGTTCTTC.

In DNA form, the CDR3 reads TGTGCCAGCAGCCATGGCAGGAGTAGCAATCAGCCCCAGCATTTT. Protein: CASSHGRSSNQPQHF. The genes are TRBV3-1 and TRBJ1-5; D remains unclear. V was cut by 3 bases and J by 0 bases, with 9 bases left in between. The CDR3 is 15 residues long. The V gene's germline CDR1 is LGHDT and CDR2 YNNKEL (reference sequence). Drawing the rest from reference TRBV3-1 and TRBJ1-5, the complete variable domain is DTAVSQTPKYLVTQMGNDKSIKCEQNLGHDTMYWYKQDSKKFLKIMFSYNNKELIINETVPNRFSPKSPDKAHLNLHINSLELGDSAVYFCASSHGRSSNQPQHFGDGTRLSIL.

This sequence joins TRBV20-1 and TRBJ2-4; D is unresolved. CDR1 is DFQATT, CDR2 SNEGSKA, per germline (reference sequence). V lost 3 bases, J lost 4 bases, and 16 bases lay in between. The CDR3 spans 15 residues. CDR3 in amino acids: CSASPAAGGKNIQYF. The CDR3 region has the DNA TGCAGTGCTAGCCCCGCGGCAGGTGGGAAAAACATTCAGTACTTC.

In this sample, this clonotype turned up many times. The chain has TRBV27 and TRBJ2-7; D remains unclear. The CDR3 has 14 amino acids. The V end lost 6 bases, the J end lost 1 base, and 13 bases lay between the germline ends. From germline, CDR1 is MNHEY and CDR2 SMNVEV (reference sequence). The CDR3, as DNA: TGTGCCAGCAGAGTTGAAAGAGTTTCCTACGAGCAGTACTTC. The encoded protein is CASRVERVSYEQYF.